This TCR beta chain was identified during a study of molecular identifiers for immune sequencing clone quantification. Study findings and constraints: Over 98% of effector molecules, but under 1% in naive cells, were held by clones with more than 20 RNA copies.

The CDR3 is 13 amino acids. V lost 3 bases and J 6 bases, leaving 11 bases between the germline ends. The use of previously described methods and listed TCR primers produced the bulk TCR libraries. One entry per CDR3 protein, called by TCRdb with MiXCR from the PCR reads. The table lists about 640,000 distinct CDR3 sequences, just under 20% of them singletons. This clonotype was found many times. Its cognate antigen is unknown. Sorting was used to obtain naive CD8 T cells (CD8+CD4-CCR7+CD45RA+). Sequencing was carried out using naive CD8+ T cells from blood, with Jurkat cell RNA spiked in. Regarding subset: FACS-sorted CD8+CD4-CCR7+CD45RA+ naive T cells. V is TRBV12-3 or TRBV12-4 and J is TRBJ1-2, with a weak D call TRBD1 (6 bases). The clonotype originates from a human donor in good health. Some libraries in this study had Jurkat cell RNA spiked in. CDR3 sequence reads: CASSLGGWNGYTF. The CDR3 DNA reads as TGTGCCAGCAGTTTGGGGGGCTGGAATGGCTACACCTTC.